Listed below are T cell receptor beta chains from one sample, sequenced in a study of T cells in Graves' hyperthyroidism and ophthalmopathy. TCRdb processed the multiplex PCR reads anew with MiXCR; each CDR3 protein has one entry. This table has hundreds of thousands of distinct CDR3 sequences, about 13% appearing once. Sequenced sample: blood. The source is a woman between 18 and 29 years old with Graves' hyperthyroidism. Each CDR3 is given with its conserved first and last residue. A D gene is named only where the DNA matches it firmly. Clone size is shown for a subset of rows, as once, few, many or a class of expanded clone.

TRBJ1-5,NA,TRBV28,many,CASSTGPLWTQHF,TGTGCCAGCAGCACAGGACCCTTATGGACCCAGCATTTT
TRBJ2-1,TRBD1,TRBV9,NA,CASSVQDRDYEQFF,TGTGCCAGCAGCGTACAGGACAGGGACTATGAGCAGTTCTTC
TRBJ1-2,NA,TRBV28,many,CAGGTPSYGYTF,TGTGCCGGAGGGACTCCCAGCTATGGCTACACCTTC
TRBJ1-6,NA,TRBV7-9,few,CASTENGLFNSPLHF,TGTGCCAGCACCGAAAATGGACTATTTAATTCACCCCTCCACTTT
TRBJ1-2,NA,TRBV9,many,CASSVDPNPPVGGYTF,TGTGCCAGCAGCGTAGACCCCAATCCACCGGTTGGAGGCTACACCTTC
TRBJ2-1,NA,TRBV12-3/TRBV12-4,many,CASRVGARGFDEQFF,TGTGCCAGCCGGGTGGGAGCCCGTGGGTTCGATGAGCAGTTCTTC
TRBJ2-5,NA,TRBV12-3/TRBV12-4,many,CASSFDRETQYF,TGTGCCAGCAGTTTCGATCGGGAGACCCAGTACTTC
TRBJ1-1,TRBD1,TRBV3-1,NA,CASSARGQGRRVEAFF,TGTGCCAGCAGCGCCCGGGGACAGGGACGAAGAGTAGAAGCTTTCTTT
TRBJ1-2,NA,TRBV5-8,many,CASTGGIYGYTF,TGTGCCAGCACCGGAGGGATCTATGGCTACACCTTC
TRBJ2-3,TRBD1,TRBV30,many,CAWSPGQGDADTQYF,TGTGCCTGGAGTCCTGGACAGGGGGATGCAGATACGCAGTATTTT
TRBJ2-5,TRBD2,TRBV18,many,CASSPLPQTSGRPETQYF,TGTGCCAGCTCACCACTGCCTCAAACTAGCGGGAGACCGGAGACCCAGTACTTC
TRBJ2-3,NA,TRBV19,few,CASSITPETSTDTQYF,TGTGCCAGTAGTATTACCCCCGAGACGTCCACAGATACGCAGTATTTT
TRBJ2-5,NA,TRBV3-1,many,CASSQGRGVRYETQYF,TGTGCCAGCAGCCAAGGCAGGGGGGTGAGGTATGAGACCCAGTACTTC
TRBJ2-1,NA,TRBV12-3/TRBV12-4,many,CASSFGTPEKQFF,TGTGCCAGCAGTTTTGGGACTCCCGAAAAGCAGTTCTTC
TRBJ2-2,TRBD1,TRBV14,few,CASSLGQGHTGELFF,TGTGCCAGCAGCTTGGGACAGGGGCACACCGGGGAGCTGTTTTTT
TRBJ2-3,NA,TRBV5-1,many,CASRKTSGSTDTQYF,TGCGCCAGCAGAAAAACCTCAGGAAGCACAGATACGCAGTATTTT
TRBJ2-5,NA,TRBV30,many,CAWSAGFGETQYF,TGTGCCTGGAGTGCAGGGTTTGGAGAGACCCAGTACTTC
TRBJ2-1,NA,TRBV7-9,many,CASSLGGAVYNEQFF,TGTGCCAGCAGCTTAGGGGGAGCCGTTTACAATGAGCAGTTCTTC
TRBJ2-7,NA,TRBV7-9,many,CASSPPWTDRSYEQYF,TGTGCCAGCAGCCCGCCGTGGACAGATCGTTCTTACGAGCAGTACTTC
TRBJ2-3,NA,TRBV12-3/TRBV12-4,many,CASSPSGTATDTQYF,TGTGCCAGCAGTCCATCCGGTACGGCCACAGATACGCAGTATTTT
TRBJ2-3,TRBD2,TRBV2,NA,CASRDSKLAGVPHRTDTQYF,TGTGCCAGCAGGGATAGTAAACTAGCGGGAGTCCCCCATCGCACAGATACGCAGTATTTT
TRBJ2-1,TRBD2,TRBV11-2,many,CASSLGGGGAYNEQFF,TGTGCCAGCAGCTTAGGTGGCGGGGGGGCCTACAATGAGCAGTTCTTC
TRBJ2-3,NA,TRBV4-1,many,CASSLRVPVKVWADTQYF,TGCGCCAGCAGCCTTAGGGTACCGGTCAAAGTATGGGCAGATACGCAGTATTTT
TRBJ2-1,NA,TRBV28,many,CASSFVADAGGEQFF,TGTGCCAGCAGTTTCGTAGCGGATGCCGGGGGTGAGCAGTTCTTC
TRBJ1-2,NA,TRBV3-1,many,CASSPGSRASYGYTF,TGTGCCAGCAGCCCCGGCTCGAGGGCAAGCTATGGCTACACCTTC
TRBJ2-5,NA,TRBV7-9,many,CASSLGLSKYF,TGTGCCAGCAGCCTAGGGTTGAGTAAGTACTTC
TRBJ2-7,TRBD1,TRBV7-9,NA,CASSLDRGVRRSYEQYF,TGTGCCAGCAGCTTAGACAGGGGAGTCCGTAGATCCTACGAGCAGTACTTC
TRBJ1-1,NA,TRBV20-1,many,CSARVGVNTEAFF,TGCAGTGCTAGAGTCGGAGTGAACACTGAAGCTTTCTTT
TRBJ2-2,NA,TRBV27,NA,CASHIMGVGQTTGELFF,TGTGCCAGCCATATAATGGGGGTAGGCCAGACCACCGGGGAGCTGTTTTTT
TRBJ1-2,NA,TRBV5-6,NA,CASTTGAQSYGYTF,TGTGCCAGCACCACTGGGGCACAAAGCTACGGCTACACCTTC
TRBJ2-5,NA,TRBV7-9,many,CASERGGEETQYF,TGTGCCAGCGAGAGAGGAGGGGAAGAGACCCAGTACTTC
TRBJ2-3,TRBD2,TRBV3-1,many,CASSQGTSGSLRTDTQYF,TGTGCCAGCAGCCAAGGAACTAGCGGGAGCCTCCGGACAGATACGCAGTATTTT
TRBJ1-6,TRBD1,TRBV20-1,few,CSAQGQGDFYSPLHF,TGCAGTGCTCAGGGACAGGGGGATTTTTATTCACCCCTCCACTTT
TRBJ1-3,NA,TRBV2,many,CASSAITLSGNTIYF,TGTGCCAGCAGTGCTATAACCCTCTCTGGAAACACCATATATTTT
TRBJ2-7,TRBD1,TRBV27,many,CASSPGTPGQGSHEQYF,TGTGCCAGCAGCCCAGGGACTCCGGGACAGGGATCCCACGAGCAGTACTTC
TRBJ1-1,TRBD1,TRBV28,many,CASRVTGLYTEAFF,TGTGCCAGCAGGGTGACAGGGCTATACACTGAAGCTTTCTTT
TRBJ2-2,NA,TRBV6-1,NA,CASGALLPTGELFF,TGTGCCAGCGGGGCCCTACTCCCAACCGGGGAGCTGTTTTTT
TRBJ1-3,NA,TRBV27,NA,CASSLKGLSGNTIYF,TGTGCCAGCAGTTTAAAGGGTCTCTCTGGAAACACCATATATTTT
TRBJ2-7,NA,TRBV7-9,many,CASSSSPGVEQYF,TGTGCCAGCAGCTCTTCTCCAGGGGTCGAGCAGTACTTC
TRBJ1-2,TRBD1,TRBV28,many,CASSIDRVWYYGYTF,TGTGCCAGCAGTATCGACAGGGTTTGGTACTATGGCTACACCTTC
TRBJ1-1,TRBD1,TRBV15,many,CATSSQGGKGTEAFF,TGTGCCACCAGCAGCCAGGGGGGGAAAGGCACTGAAGCTTTCTTT
TRBJ2-2,NA,TRBV15,few,CATTSGNTGELFF,TGTGCCACCACCAGCGGGAACACCGGGGAGCTGTTTTTT
TRBJ1-1,TRBD1,TRBV4-1,few,CASSPTTGGFEAFF,TGCGCCAGCAGCCCCACCACAGGGGGCTTTGAAGCTTTCTTT
TRBJ2-1,TRBD2,TRBV24-1,few,CATSDLQTGTSGTPSYNEQFF,TGTGCCACCAGTGATTTGCAGACCGGGACTAGCGGGACCCCCTCCTACAATGAGCAGTTCTTC
TRBJ2-1,NA,TRBV30,many,CACTTGTYNEQFF,TGTGCCTGTACAACGGGAACCTACAATGAGCAGTTCTTC
TRBJ2-7,NA,TRBV6-1,many,CASSEFWEYEQYF,TGTGCCAGCAGTGAATTCTGGGAGTACGAGCAGTACTTC
TRBJ1-3,NA,TRBV27,NA,CASTPVGTTGNTIYF,TGTGCCAGCACCCCCGTGGGGACAACTGGAAACACCATATATTTT
TRBJ2-1,TRBD1,TRBV28,many,CASSTRQGAGQFF,TGTGCCAGCAGTACCCGACAGGGGGCAGGGCAGTTCTTC
TRBJ2-3,NA,TRBV4-1,NA,CASSQDWSQGTDTQYF,TGCGCCAGCAGCCAAGATTGGAGCCAGGGGACAGATACGCAGTATTTT
TRBJ2-7,NA,TRBV10-3,many,CAISEGAYEQYF,TGTGCCATCAGTGAGGGCGCCTACGAGCAGTACTTC
TRBJ1-1,NA,TRBV11-3,many,CASSLDRRTEAFF,TGTGCCAGCAGCTTAGATCGGAGAACTGAAGCTTTCTTT
TRBJ1-1,NA,TRBV3-1,few,CASSQERGTEAFF,TGTGCCAGCAGCCAAGAACGGGGTACTGAAGCTTTCTTT
TRBJ1-2,NA,TRBV5-1,many,CASSLNSGHPSHTF,TGCGCCAGCAGCTTGAACAGTGGCCATCCTTCCCACACCTTC
TRBJ1-5,NA,TRBV19,many,CASMGVGNANQPQHF,TGTGCCAGTATGGGGGTGGGAAATGCCAATCAGCCCCAGCATTTT
TRBJ2-1,TRBD2,TRBV2,many,CASRAGLAGANGQFF,TGTGCCAGCAGGGCTGGACTAGCGGGAGCAAATGGGCAGTTCTTC
TRBJ2-1,TRBD2,TRBV19,many,CASRQLAGVRDEQFF,TGTGCCAGTCGCCAACTAGCGGGGGTTCGGGATGAGCAGTTCTTC
TRBJ2-1,TRBD2,TRBV27,NA,CASSGDSGVNEQFF,TGTGCCAGCTCTGGGGATAGCGGGGTCAATGAGCAGTTCTTC
TRBJ2-2,NA,TRBV20-1,many,CSAPTYRGRGELFF,TGCAGTGCTCCTACCTATCGGGGACGGGGGGAGCTGTTTTTT